The 5 T cell receptor beta chains below come from one sample, sequenced in a study of Ad26.COV2.S vaccination and SARS-CoV-2 variants. Treatment of the sample: some 20 received Ad26.COV2.S at low or high dose, single or two shots; five or six received placebo; per-sample allocation not given. On day 63 after the first injection, vaccine and placebo recipients gave samples. Profiled with immunoSEQ multiplex PCR; TCRdb holds only in-frame clones, not every one. The table has around 300,000 clones, about 88% seen once. The sequences come from peripheral blood, collected in a trial of Ad26.COV2.S vaccine versus placebo. The receptors were sampled from a person between 18 and 65 years old who received the Ad26.COV2.S COVID-19 vaccine or a placebo.

The chain is built from TRBV5-4 and TRBJ1-2; D unresolved. Germline loops: CDR1 SGHNT, CDR2 YYREEE (reference sequence). The CDR3 totals 16 residues. V shed 2 bases and J shed 14 bases, with 28 bases lying between them. This chain's CDR3 is CASSFSSSPLLGGGTF. CDR3 sequence (DNA): TGTGCCAGCAGCTTCTCGAGCTCCCCCCTTCTAGGTGGCGGGACCTTC. Complete variable domain (other parts from reference TRBV5-4 and TRBJ1-2): ETGVTQSPTHLIKTRGQQVTLRCSSQSGHNTVSWYQQALGQGPQFIFQYYREEENGRGNFPPRFSGLQFPNYSSELNVNALELDDSALYLCASSFSSSPLLGGGTFGSGTRLTVV.

This sequence joins TRBV6-1 and TRBJ1-6, with 7 bases matching TRBD1. CDR1 is MNHNS and CDR2 is SASEGT in the germline V gene. The trim removed 3 bases at V and 10 bases at J, leaving 12 bases unmatched. The CDR3 has 16 amino acids. The CDR3 nucleotides are TGTGCCAGCAGTGAGTCGCGCGACAGGGTTTCCTCACCCCTCCACTTT. Encoded protein: CASSESRDRVSSPLHF.

The rearrangement joins TRBV7-6 to TRBJ1-2; D unresolved. The CDR3 has 14 amino acids. The germline V gene encodes CDR1 SGHVS and CDR2 FNYEAQ. Trimming took off 2 bases at V and 8 bases at J, with 15 bases between the two ends. The CDR3 spells CASSLYPRRKGYTF. In DNA form, the CDR3 reads TGTGCCAGCAGCTTATACCCGCGTCGTAAGGGCTACACCTTC.

In its sample, this clone was seen a few times. The J gene is TRBJ1-1, the V gene TRBV4-1; 9 bases fit TRBD1. CDR3 length: 16 amino acids. V lost 3 bases to trimming and J lost 5 bases; unmatched junction nucleotides: 10. The germline gives CDR1 MGHRA, CDR2 YSYEKL. The CDR3 here is CASSHPSGQGRTEAFF. Here the CDR3 DNA reads TGCGCCAGCAGCCACCCCTCAGGACAGGGGAGGACTGAAGCTTTCTTT.

The V and J genes are TRBV5-1 and TRBJ1-1, with D unresolved. Trimming took off 5 bases at V and 2 bases at J, with 10 bases between the two ends. The germline V gene has CDR1 SGHRS and CDR2 YFSETQ. This CDR3 is built from 13 residues. The CDR3 is CASSVTGNTEAFF. The CDR3 DNA reads as TGCGCCAGCAGTGTTACTGGTAACACTGAAGCTTTCTTT. The whole variable domain, remainder taken from reference TRBV5-1 and TRBJ1-1, is KAGVTQTPRYLIKTRGQQVTLSCSPISGHRSVSWYQQTPGQGLQFLFEYFSETQRNKGNFPGRFSGRQFSNSRSEMNVSTLELGDSALYLCASSVTGNTEAFFGQGTRLTVV.